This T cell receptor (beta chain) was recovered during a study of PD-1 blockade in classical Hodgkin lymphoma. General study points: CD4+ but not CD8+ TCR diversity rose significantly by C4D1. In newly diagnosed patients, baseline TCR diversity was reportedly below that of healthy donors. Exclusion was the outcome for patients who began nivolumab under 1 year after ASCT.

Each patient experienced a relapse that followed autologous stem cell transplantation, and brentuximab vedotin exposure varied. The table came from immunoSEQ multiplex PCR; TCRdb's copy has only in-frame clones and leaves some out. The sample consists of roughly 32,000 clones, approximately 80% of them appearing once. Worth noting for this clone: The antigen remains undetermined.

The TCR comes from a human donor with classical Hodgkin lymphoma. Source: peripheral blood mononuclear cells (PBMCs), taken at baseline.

The CDR3 nucleotides read TGTGCCAGCTCACCAATTCTGGGACAGGGCCCTCGGGAGCAGTACTTC. Encoded protein: CASSPILGQGPREQYF. The chain combines TRBV18 with TRBJ2-7; 9 nucleotides match TRBD1. Germline lookup yields CDR1 KGHSH and CDR2 LQKENI. V trimming: 2 bases; J trimming: 7 bases; junction bases outside the gene matches: 12. The CDR3 runs 16 residues.